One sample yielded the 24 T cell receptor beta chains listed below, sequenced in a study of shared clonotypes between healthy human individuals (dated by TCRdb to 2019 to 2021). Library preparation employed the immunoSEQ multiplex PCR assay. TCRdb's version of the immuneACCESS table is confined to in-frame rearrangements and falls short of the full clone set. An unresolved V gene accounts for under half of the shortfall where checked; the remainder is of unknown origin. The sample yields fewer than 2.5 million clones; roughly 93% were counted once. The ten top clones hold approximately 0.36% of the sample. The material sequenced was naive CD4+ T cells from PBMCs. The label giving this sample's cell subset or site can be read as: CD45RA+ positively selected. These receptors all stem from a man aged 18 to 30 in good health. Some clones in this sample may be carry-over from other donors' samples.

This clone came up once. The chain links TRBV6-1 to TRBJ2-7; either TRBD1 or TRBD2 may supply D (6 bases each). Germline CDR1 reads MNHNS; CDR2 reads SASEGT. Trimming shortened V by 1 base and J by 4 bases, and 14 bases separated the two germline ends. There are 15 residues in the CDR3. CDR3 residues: CASSEGGAMIYEQYF. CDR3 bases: TGTGCCAGCAGTGAAGGGGGGGCCATGATATACGAGCAGTACTTC.

CDR3 loop: CAWSLESNQPQHF. CDR3 nucleotides: TGTGCCTGGAGTCTTGAAAGCAATCAGCCCCAGCATTTT. The chain couples TRBV30 to TRBJ1-5; D is unclear. V dropped 2 bases and J dropped 1 base, with 6 bases sitting between them. CDR1 is GTSNPN, CDR2 SVGIG, per germline (reference sequence). The CDR3 runs 13 residues.

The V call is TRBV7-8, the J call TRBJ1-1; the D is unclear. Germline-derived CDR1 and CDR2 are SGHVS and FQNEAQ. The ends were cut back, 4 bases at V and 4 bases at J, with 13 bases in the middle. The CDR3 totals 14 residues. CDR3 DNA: TGTGCCAGCAGCTACAGACTCTTCGCCACTGAAGCTTTCTTT. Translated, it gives CASSYRLFATEAFF.

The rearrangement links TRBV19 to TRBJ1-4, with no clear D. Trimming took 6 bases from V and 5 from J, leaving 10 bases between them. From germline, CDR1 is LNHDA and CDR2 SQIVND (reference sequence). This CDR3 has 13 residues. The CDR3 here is CASSKSPNEKLFF. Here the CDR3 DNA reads TGTGCCAGTAGCAAGAGTCCGAATGAAAAACTGTTTTTT.

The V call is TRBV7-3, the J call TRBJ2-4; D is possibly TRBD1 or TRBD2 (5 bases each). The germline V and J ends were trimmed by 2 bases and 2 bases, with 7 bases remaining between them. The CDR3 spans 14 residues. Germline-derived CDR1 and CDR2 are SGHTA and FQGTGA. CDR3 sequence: CASSLGGPKNIQYF. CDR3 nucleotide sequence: TGTGCCAGCAGCTTAGGGGGACCCAAAAACATTCAGTACTTC.

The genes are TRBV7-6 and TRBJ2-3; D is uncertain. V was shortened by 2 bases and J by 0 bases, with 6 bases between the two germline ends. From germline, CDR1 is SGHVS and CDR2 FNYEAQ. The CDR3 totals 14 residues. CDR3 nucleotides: TGTGCCAGCAGCTTATATGGGAGCACAGATACGCAGTATTTT. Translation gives CASSLYGSTDTQYF.

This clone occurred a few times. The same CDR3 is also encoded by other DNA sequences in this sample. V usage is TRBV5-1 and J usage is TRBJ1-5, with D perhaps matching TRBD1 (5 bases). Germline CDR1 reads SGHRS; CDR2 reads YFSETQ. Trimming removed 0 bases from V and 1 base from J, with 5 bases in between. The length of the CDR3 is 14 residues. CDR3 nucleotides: TGCGCCAGCAGCTTGGGGGGGAGCAATCAGCCCCAGCATTTT. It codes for CASSLGGSNQPQHF. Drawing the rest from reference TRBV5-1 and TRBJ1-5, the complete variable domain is KAGVTQTPRYLIKTRGQQVTLSCSPISGHRSVSWYQQTPGQGLQFLFEYFSETQRNKGNFPGRFSGRQFSNSRSEMNVSTLELGDSALYLCASSLGGSNQPQHFGDGTRLSIL.

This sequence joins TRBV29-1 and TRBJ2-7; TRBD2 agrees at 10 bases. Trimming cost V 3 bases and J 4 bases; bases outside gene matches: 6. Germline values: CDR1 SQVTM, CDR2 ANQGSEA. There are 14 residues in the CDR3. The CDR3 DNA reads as TGCAGCGTTGACCTAGCGGGAGAAACTTACGAGCAGTACTTC. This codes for CSVDLAGETYEQYF.

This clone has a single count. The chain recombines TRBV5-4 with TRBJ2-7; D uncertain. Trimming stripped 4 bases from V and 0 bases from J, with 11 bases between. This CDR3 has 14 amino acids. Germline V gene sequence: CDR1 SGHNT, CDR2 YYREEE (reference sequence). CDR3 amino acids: CASSHGPSSYEQYF. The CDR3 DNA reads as TGTGCCAGCAGCCACGGACCTTCCTCCTACGAGCAGTACTTC.

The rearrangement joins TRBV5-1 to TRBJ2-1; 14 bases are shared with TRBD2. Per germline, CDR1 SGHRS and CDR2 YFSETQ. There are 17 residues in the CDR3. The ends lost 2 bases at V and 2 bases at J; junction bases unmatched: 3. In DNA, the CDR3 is TGCGCCAGCAGCTTTCCGGGACTAGCGGGAGCCTACAATGAGCAGTTCTTC. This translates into CASSFPGLAGAYNEQFF.

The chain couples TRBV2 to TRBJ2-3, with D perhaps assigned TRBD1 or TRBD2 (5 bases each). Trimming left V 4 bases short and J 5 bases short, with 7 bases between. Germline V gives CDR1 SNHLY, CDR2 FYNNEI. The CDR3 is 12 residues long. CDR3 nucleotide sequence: TGTGCCAGCAGTGGGGACCAAGATACGCAGTATTTT. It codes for CASSGDQDTQYF. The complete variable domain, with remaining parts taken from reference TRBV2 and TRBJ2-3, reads EPEVTQTPSHQVTQMGQEVILRCVPISNHLYFYWYRQILGQKVEFLVSFYNNEISEKSEIFDDQFSVERPDGSNFTLKIRSTKLEDSAMYFCASSGDQDTQYFGPGTRLTVL.

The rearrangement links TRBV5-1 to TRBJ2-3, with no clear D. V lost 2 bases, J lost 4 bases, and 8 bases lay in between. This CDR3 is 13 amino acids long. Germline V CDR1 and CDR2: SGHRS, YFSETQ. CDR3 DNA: TGCGCCAGCAGCTTTGGGGTCTCAGATACGCAGTATTTT. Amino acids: CASSFGVSDTQYF.

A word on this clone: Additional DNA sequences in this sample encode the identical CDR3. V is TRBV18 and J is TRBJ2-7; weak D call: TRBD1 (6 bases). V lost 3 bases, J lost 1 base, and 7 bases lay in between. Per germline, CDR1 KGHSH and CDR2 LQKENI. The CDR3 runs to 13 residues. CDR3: CASSPDRSYEQYF. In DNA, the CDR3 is TGTGCCAGCTCACCGGACAGATCCTACGAGCAGTACTTC.

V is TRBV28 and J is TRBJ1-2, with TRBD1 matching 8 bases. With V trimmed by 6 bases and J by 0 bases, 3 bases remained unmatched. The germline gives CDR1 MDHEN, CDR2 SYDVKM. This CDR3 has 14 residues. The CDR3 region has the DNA TGTGCCAGCAGCGGGACAGGACCTAACTATGGCTACACCTTC. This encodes CASSGTGPNYGYTF.

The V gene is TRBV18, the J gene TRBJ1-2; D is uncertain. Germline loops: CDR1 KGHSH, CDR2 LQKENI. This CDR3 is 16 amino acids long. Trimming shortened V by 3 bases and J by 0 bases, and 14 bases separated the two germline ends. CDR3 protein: CASSPTGKSPNYGYTF. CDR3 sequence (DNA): TGTGCCAGCTCACCGACCGGAAAAAGTCCTAACTATGGCTACACCTTC.

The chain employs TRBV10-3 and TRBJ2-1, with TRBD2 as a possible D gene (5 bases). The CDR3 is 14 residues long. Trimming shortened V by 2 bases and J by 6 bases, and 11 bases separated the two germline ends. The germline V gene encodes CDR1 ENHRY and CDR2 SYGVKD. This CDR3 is CAISELTRTNEQFF. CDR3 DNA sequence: TGTGCCATCAGTGAGCTTACTAGAACCAATGAGCAGTTCTTC.

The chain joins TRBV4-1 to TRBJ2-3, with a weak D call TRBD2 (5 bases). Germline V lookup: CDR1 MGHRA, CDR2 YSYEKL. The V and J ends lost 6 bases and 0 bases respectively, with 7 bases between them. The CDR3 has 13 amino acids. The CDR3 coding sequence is TGCGCCAGCAGTTCGGGGAGCACAGATACGCAGTATTTT. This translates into CASSSGSTDTQYF.

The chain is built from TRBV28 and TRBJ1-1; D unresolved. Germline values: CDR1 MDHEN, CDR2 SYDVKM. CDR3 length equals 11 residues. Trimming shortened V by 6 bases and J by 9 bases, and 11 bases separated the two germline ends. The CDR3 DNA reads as TGTGCCAGCAGAACAGAAAGCCAAGCTTTCTTT. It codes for CASRTESQAFF.

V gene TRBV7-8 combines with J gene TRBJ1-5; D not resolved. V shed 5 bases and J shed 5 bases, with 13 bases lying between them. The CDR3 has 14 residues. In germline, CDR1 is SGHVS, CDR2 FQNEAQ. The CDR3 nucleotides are TGTGCCAGCAGCCTATACATGGATTATCAGCCCCAGCATTTT. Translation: CASSLYMDYQPQHF.

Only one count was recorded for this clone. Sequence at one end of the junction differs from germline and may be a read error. This CDR3 is CSVSEPGGGEIF. The CDR3 coding sequence is TGCAGCGTTTCCGAGCCGGGAGGGGGCGAAATCTTC. The gene calls are TRBV29-1 and TRBJ2-1; D is possibly TRBD2 (8 bases). CDR1 and CDR2 from the germline V gene are SQVTM and ANQGSEA. The CDR3 is made up of 12 amino acids.

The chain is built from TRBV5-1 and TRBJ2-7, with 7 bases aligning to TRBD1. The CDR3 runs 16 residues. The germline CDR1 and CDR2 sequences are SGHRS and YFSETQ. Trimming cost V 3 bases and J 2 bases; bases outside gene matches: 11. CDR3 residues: CASSSAPGTETYEQYF. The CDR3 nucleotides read TGCGCCAGCAGCTCGGCGCCCGGGACAGAGACCTACGAGCAGTACTTC.

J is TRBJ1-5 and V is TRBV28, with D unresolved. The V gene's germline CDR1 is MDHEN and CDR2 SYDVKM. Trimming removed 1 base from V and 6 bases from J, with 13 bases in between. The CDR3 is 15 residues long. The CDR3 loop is CASSLYSSEGQPQHF. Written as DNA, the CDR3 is TGTGCCAGCAGTTTATACAGTTCTGAGGGTCAGCCCCAGCATTTT.

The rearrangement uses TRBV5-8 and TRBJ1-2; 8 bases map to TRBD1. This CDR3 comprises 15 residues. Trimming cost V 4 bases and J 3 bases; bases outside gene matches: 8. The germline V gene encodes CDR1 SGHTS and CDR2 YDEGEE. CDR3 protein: CASSLRTGKDYGYTF. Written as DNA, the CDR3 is TGTGCCAGCAGCCTACGGACAGGGAAGGACTATGGCTACACCTTC.

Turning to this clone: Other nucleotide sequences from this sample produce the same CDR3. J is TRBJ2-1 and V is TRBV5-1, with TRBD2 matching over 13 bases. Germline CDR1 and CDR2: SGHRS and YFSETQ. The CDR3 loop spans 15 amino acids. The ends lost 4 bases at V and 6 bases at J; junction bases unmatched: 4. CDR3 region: CASSPLAGGPNEQFF. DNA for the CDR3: TGCGCCAGCAGCCCACTAGCGGGAGGGCCCAATGAGCAGTTCTTC.